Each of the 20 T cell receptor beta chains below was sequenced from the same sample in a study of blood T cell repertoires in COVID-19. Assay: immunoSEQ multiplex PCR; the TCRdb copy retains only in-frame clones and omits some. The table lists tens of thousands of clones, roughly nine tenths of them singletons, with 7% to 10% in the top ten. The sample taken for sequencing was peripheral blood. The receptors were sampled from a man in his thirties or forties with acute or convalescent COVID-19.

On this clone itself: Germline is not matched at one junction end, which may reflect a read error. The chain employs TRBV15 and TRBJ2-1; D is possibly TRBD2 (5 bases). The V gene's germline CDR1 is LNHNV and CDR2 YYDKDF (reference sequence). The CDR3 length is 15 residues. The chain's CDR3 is CATSGDYEENNEQFF. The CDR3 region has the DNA TGTGCCACCAGCGGAGACTATGAAGAAAACAATGAGCAGTTCTTC. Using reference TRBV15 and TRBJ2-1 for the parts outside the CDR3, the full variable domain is DAMVIQNPRYQVTQFGKPVTLSCSQTLNHNVMYWYQQKSSQAPKLLFHYYDKDFNNEADTPDNFQSRRPNTSFCFLDIRSPGLGDTAMYLCATSGDYEENNEQFFGPGTRLTVL.

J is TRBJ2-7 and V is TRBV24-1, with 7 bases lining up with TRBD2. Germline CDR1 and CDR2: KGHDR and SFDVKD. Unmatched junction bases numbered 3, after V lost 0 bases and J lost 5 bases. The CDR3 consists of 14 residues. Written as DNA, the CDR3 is TGTGCCACCAGTGATTTGAAGGGAGGGAACGAGCAGTACTTC. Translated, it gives CATSDLKGGNEQYF.

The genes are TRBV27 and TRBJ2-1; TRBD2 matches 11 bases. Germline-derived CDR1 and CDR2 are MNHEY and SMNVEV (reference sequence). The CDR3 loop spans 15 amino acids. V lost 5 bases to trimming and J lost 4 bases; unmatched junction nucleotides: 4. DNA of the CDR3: TGTGCCAGCAGTATCGGGACTAGCGGATACAATGAGCAGTTCTTC. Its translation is CASSIGTSGYNEQFF.

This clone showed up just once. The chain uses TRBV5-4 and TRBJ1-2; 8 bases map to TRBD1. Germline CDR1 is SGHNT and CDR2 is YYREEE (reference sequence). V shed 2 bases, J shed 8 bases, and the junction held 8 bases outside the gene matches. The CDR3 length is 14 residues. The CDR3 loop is CASSFRDRSGGYTF. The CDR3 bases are TGTGCCAGCAGCTTCAGGGACAGGTCAGGCGGCTACACCTTC.

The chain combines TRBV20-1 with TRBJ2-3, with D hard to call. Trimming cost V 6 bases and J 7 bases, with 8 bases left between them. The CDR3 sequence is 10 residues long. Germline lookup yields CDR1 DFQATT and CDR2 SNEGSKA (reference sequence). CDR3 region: CSAAYHTQYF. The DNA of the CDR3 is TGCAGTGCCGCCTATCATACGCAGTATTTT.

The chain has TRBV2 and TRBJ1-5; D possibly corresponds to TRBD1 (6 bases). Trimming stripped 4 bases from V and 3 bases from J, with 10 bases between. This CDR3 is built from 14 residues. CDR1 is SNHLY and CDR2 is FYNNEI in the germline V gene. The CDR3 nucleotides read TGTGCCAGCAGTGGGGACACGCTCAATCAGCCCCAGCATTTT. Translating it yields CASSGDTLNQPQHF.

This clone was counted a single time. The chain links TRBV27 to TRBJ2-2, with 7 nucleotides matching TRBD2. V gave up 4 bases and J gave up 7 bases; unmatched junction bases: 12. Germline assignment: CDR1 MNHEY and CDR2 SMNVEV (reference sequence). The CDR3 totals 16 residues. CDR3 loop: CASSSGRVWGGGELFF. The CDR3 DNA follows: TGTGCCAGCAGTTCTGGACGGGTATGGGGGGGCGGGGAGCTGTTTTTT.

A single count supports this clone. CDR3 sequence (DNA): TGTGCCAGCAGTTCTCGAGGTAGGGGGCTGAATACGCAGTATTTT. Protein product: CASSSRGRGLNTQYF. The chain combines TRBV28 with TRBJ2-3; 7 bases match TRBD1. Losses at the gene ends were 4 bases for V and 7 bases for J; bases not matched to a gene: 11. The CDR3 totals 15 residues. Germline values: CDR1 MDHEN, CDR2 SYDVKM.

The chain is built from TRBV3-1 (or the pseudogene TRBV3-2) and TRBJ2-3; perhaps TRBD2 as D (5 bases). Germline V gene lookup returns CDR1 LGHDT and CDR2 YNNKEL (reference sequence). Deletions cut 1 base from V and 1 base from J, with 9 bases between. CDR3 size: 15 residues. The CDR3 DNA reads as TGTGCCAGCAGCCAAGGGACTCCCGGCACAGATACGCAGTATTTT. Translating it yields CASSQGTPGTDTQYF.

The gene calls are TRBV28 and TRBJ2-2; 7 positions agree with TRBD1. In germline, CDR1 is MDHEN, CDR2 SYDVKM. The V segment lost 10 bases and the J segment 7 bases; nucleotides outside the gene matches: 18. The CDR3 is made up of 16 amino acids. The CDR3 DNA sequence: TGTGCCACAAAAGAACCCAGGACAGGCGACTTCGGGGAGCTGTTTTTT. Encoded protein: CATKEPRTGDFGELFF.

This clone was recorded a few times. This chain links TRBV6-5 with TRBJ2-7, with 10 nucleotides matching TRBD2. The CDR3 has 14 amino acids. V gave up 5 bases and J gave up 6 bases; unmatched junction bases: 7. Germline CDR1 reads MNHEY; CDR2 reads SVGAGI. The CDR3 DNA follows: TGTGCCAGCAGTAGGGGGGGACTAGCGTCCGAGCAGTACTTC. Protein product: CASSRGGLASEQYF.

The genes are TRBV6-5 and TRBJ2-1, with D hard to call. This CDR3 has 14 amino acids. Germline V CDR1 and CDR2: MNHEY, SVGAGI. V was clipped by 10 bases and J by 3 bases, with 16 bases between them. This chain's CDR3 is CATSPGPDYNEQFF. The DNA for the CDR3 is TGTGCCACCTCACCGGGTCCAGACTACAATGAGCAGTTCTTC.

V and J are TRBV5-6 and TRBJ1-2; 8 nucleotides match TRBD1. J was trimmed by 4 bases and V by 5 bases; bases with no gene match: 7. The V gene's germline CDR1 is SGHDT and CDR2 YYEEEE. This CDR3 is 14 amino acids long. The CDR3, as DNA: TGTGCCAGCAGTCTACAGGGGGTAGGCTATGGCTACACCTTC. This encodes CASSLQGVGYGYTF.

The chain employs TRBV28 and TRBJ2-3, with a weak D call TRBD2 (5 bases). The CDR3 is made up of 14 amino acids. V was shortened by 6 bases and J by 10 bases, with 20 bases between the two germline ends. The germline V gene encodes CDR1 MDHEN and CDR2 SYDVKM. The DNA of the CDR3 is TGTGCCAGCAGCCTCGGACTGGCTGGGATATCGCAGTATTTT. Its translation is CASSLGLAGISQYF.

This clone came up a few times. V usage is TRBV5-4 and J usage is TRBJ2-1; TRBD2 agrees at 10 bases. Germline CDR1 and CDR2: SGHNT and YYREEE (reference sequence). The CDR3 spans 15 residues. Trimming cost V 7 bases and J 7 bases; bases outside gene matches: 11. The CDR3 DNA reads TGTGCCAGCTCGAAAGCGGGAGGGCTCAGTAATGAGCAGTTCTTC. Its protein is CASSKAGGLSNEQFF. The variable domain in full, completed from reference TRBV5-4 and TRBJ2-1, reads ETGVTQSPTHLIKTRGQQVTLRCSSQSGHNTVSWYQQALGQGPQFIFQYYREEENGRGNFPPRFSGLQFPNYSSELNVNALELDDSALYLCASSKAGGLSNEQFFGPGTRLTVL.

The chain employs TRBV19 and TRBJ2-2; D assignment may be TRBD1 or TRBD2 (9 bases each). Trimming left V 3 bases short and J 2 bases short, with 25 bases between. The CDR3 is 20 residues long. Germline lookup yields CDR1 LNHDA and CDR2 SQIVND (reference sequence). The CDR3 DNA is TGTGCCAGTAGTATTGGGACAGGGAGGTTTAGCGGGAGAAACACCGGGGAGCTGTTTTTT. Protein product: CASSIGTGRFSGRNTGELFF.

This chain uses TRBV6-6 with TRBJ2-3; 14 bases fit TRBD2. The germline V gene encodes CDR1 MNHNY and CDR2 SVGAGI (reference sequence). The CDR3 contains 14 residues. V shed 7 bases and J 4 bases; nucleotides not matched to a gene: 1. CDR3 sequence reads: CASKGLAGADTQYF. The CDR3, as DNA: TGTGCCAGCAAGGGACTAGCGGGAGCAGATACGCAGTATTTT.

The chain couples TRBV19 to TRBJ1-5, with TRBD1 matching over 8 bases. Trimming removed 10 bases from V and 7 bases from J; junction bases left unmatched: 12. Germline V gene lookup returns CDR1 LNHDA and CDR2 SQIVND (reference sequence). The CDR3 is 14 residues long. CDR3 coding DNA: TGTGCCACAGGGGGGGCAGGGGGCTTCCAGCCCCAGCATTTT. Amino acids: CATGGAGGFQPQHF.

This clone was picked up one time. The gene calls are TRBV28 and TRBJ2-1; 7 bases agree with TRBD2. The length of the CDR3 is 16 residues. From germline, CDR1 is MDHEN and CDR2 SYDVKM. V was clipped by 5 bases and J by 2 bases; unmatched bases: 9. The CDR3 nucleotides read TGTGCCAGCAGTGGAGCCAGAGCGGGGACCTACAATGAGCAGTTCTTC. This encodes CASSGARAGTYNEQFF.

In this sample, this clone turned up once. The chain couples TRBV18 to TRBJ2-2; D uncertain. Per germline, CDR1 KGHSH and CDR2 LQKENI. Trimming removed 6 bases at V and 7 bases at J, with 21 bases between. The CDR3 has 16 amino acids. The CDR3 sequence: CASSTISVPVDGELFF. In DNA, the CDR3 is TGTGCCAGCTCCACTATCTCGGTCCCGGTGGACGGGGAGCTGTTTTTT.